The 25 T cell receptor beta chains below come from one sample, sequenced in a study of shared clonotypes between healthy human individuals. Naive CD8 cells comprised CD45RO-negative, CCR7-positively selected cells, excluding terminally differentiated effector memory CD45RA+ cells. The protocol was immunoSEQ multiplex PCR, while the TCRdb copy is restricted to in-frame clones and leaves out a portion. The sample records hundreds of thousands of clones, approximately 96% being singletons. The sample was naive CD8+ T cells sorted from blood. The receptors here all came from a woman aged 25 to 45 in good health.

The chain links TRBV27 to TRBJ2-7; 7 nucleotides agree with TRBD1. Germline trimming cut 6 bases from V and 3 bases from J; bases unmatched to any gene: 5. The CDR3 extends over 13 amino acids. CDR1 MNHEY and CDR2 SMNVEV come from the germline V gene (reference sequence). In DNA form, the CDR3 reads TGTGCCAGCAGACAGGGGCCCCACTACGAGCAGTACTTC. Its protein is CASRQGPHYEQYF.

Only one count was recorded for this clone. The V call is TRBV13, the J call TRBJ2-1; 7 bases are shared with TRBD1. The CDR3 has 13 residues. Germline CDR1 reads PRHDT; CDR2 reads FYEKMQ (reference sequence). After removal of 5 bases from V and 5 bases from J, the junction contained 3 bases not matched to a gene. The CDR3 loop reads CASSPGTDNEQFF. The CDR3 bases are TGTGCCAGCAGCCCCGGGACAGACAATGAGCAGTTCTTC.

The V gene is TRBV19, the J gene TRBJ2-7, with D maybe TRBD2 (6 bases). V lost 1 base and J 3 bases, leaving 10 bases between the germline ends. Looked up from germline, CDR1 is LNHDA and CDR2 is SQIVND (reference sequence). The length of the CDR3 is 14 residues. CDR3 protein: CASSIGSGDYEQYF. For the CDR3, the DNA is TGTGCCAGTAGTATAGGATCGGGAGACTACGAGCAGTACTTC.

The chain is built from TRBV19 and TRBJ1-1; D call uncertain. CDR3 length equals 12 residues. Germline loops: CDR1 LNHDA, CDR2 SQIVND (reference sequence). V was cut by 3 bases and J by 3 bases, with 5 bases left in between. In DNA form, the CDR3 reads TGTGCCAGTAGTATGTCCCACACTGAAGCTTTCTTT. It translates to CASSMSHTEAFF. The variable domain in full, with the rest retrieved from reference TRBV19 and TRBJ1-1, is DGGITQSPKYLFRKEGQNVTLSCEQNLNHDAMYWYRQDPGQGLRLIYYSQIVNDFQKGDIAEGYSVSREKKESFPLTVTSAQKNPTAFYLCASSMSHTEAFFGQGTRLTVV.

The rearrangement joins TRBV27 to TRBJ1-4, with D uncertain. The V end lost 6 bases, the J end lost 6 bases, and 11 bases lay between the germline ends. This CDR3 contains 13 residues. The germline V gene encodes CDR1 MNHEY and CDR2 SMNVEV (reference sequence). This CDR3 reads CASSPSVYEKLFF. CDR3 coding DNA: TGTGCCAGCAGCCCATCGGTTTATGAAAAACTGTTTTTT.

V gene TRBV9 combines with J gene TRBJ2-1; 13 bases are shared with TRBD2. Germline-derived CDR1 and CDR2 are SGDLS and YYNGEE. V shed 0 bases, J shed 8 bases, and the junction held 5 bases outside the gene matches. This CDR3 has 16 residues. The CDR3 here is CASSVEGTSGAYEQFF. The CDR3 region has the DNA TGTGCCAGCAGCGTAGAGGGGACTAGCGGGGCTTATGAGCAGTTCTTC.

The DNA for the CDR3 is TGTGCCAGCAGTTCTTCTAGCGGAGAAGACGCCGACGAGCAGTACTTC. This encodes CASSSSSGEDADEQYF. J is TRBJ2-7 and V is TRBV7-9, with TRBD2 identical over 7 bases. Losses at the gene ends were 6 bases for V and 5 bases for J; bases not matched to a gene: 16. CDR3 length equals 16 residues. Per the germline V gene, CDR1 is SEHNR and CDR2 is FQNEAQ (reference sequence).

The rearrangement uses TRBV11-2 and TRBJ2-5, with a possible D match to TRBD2 (6 bases). Deletions cut 1 base from V and 5 bases from J, with 23 bases between. The germline CDR1 and CDR2 sequences are SGHAT and FQNNGV. This CDR3 region has 18 residues. The CDR3 DNA sequence: TGTGCCAGCAGCTTAGGTTTTTCGGAGGGCACGCTTTGGGAGACCCAGTACTTC. Its translation: CASSLGFSEGTLWETQYF.

The V call is TRBV6-6, the J call TRBJ2-1, with 11 bases lining up with TRBD2. With 8 bases clipped from V and 2 bases from J, the junction kept 5 bases outside the gene matches. The CDR3 runs to 15 residues. CDR1 is MNHNY and CDR2 is SVGAGI in the germline V gene (reference sequence). This CDR3 reads CASVRLAGTYNEQFF. In DNA, the CDR3 is TGTGCCAGCGTCAGACTAGCGGGGACCTACAATGAGCAGTTCTTC.

This chain links TRBV6-5 with TRBJ1-3, with D uncertain. The germline V gene encodes CDR1 MNHEY and CDR2 SVGAGI. The CDR3 length is 13 residues. Between the trimmed V and J ends, which lost 8 bases and 4 bases, there was a span of 12 bases. The CDR3 is CASLEGPGNTIYF. The CDR3 DNA reads as TGTGCCAGCTTGGAGGGCCCCGGAAACACCATATATTTT.

The chain uses TRBV27 and TRBJ2-2; D is unresolved. The germline V and J ends were trimmed by 2 bases and 5 bases, with 12 bases remaining between them. This CDR3 spans 15 amino acids. Germline lookup yields CDR1 MNHEY and CDR2 SMNVEV (reference sequence). CDR3 DNA: TGTGCCAGCAGTTTAGTTGGGCTAAGGACCGGGGAGCTGTTTTTT. Its protein is CASSLVGLRTGELFF.

The chain is built from TRBV19 and TRBJ2-1; unclear D gene. Germline CDR1 LNHDA, CDR2 SQIVND (reference sequence). With 3 bases removed from V and 8 bases from J, the gap between germline ends came to 5 bases. The CDR3 has 11 residues. DNA for the CDR3: TGTGCCAGTAGTATGTATTATGAGCAGTTCTTC. Protein sequence: CASSMYYEQFF.

The rearrangement uses TRBV4-1 and TRBJ2-1; tentatively, D is TRBD2 (5 bases). In germline, CDR1 is MGHRA, CDR2 YSYEKL. The CDR3 contains 15 residues. V shed 2 bases and J shed 7 bases, with 15 bases lying between them. The CDR3, as DNA: TGCGCCAGCAGCCAACTTTCGAGGGTTGATAATGAGCAGTTCTTC. This gives the protein CASSQLSRVDNEQFF.

The chain is built from TRBV28 and TRBJ2-3, with 12 bases matching TRBD2. V was clipped by 5 bases and J by 4 bases; unmatched bases: 7. The CDR3 has 16 amino acids. Germline V gene sequence: CDR1 MDHEN, CDR2 SYDVKM. CDR3 sequence: CASSHLAGGVPDTQYF. The DNA of the CDR3 is TGTGCCAGCAGTCACCTAGCGGGAGGGGTGCCAGATACGCAGTATTTT.

The gene calls are TRBV7-6 and TRBJ2-1; 9 bases fit TRBD2. The CDR3 runs 16 residues. Germline V gene data show CDR1 as SGHVS and CDR2 as FNYEAQ. V lost 1 base and J lost 9; bases outside the gene matches: 10. The CDR3 bases are TGTGCCAGCAGCTTAGGGTCTGGGAGCGGGAGGTCTGAGCAGTTCTTC. Translated, it gives CASSLGSGSGRSEQFF.

The chain carries TRBV27 and TRBJ2-7; D could derive from TRBD1 or TRBD2 (5 bases each). The CDR3 runs 13 residues. The V and J ends lost 6 bases and 7 bases respectively, with 16 bases between them. CDR1 is MNHEY, CDR2 SMNVEV, per germline (reference sequence). The CDR3 DNA reads as TGTGCCAGCAGCCTCATCCCGGGACGAGAGCAGTACTTC. It is translated as CASSLIPGREQYF.

In its sample, this clone was seen a few times. The chain recombines TRBV13 with TRBJ1-2; D is unclear. Trimming cost V 5 bases and J 7 bases, with 17 bases left between them. Germline lookup yields CDR1 PRHDT and CDR2 FYEKMQ (reference sequence). The CDR3 is 14 amino acids. Written as DNA, the CDR3 is TGTGCCAGCAGCAGGCCCGACGGCGAGGGTGGCTACACCTTC. It encodes CASSRPDGEGGYTF.

Here the CDR3 reads CASSLAPPAGGLSPNEKLFF. For the CDR3, the DNA is TGTGCCAGCAGCTTAGCCCCCCCAGCAGGGGGACTTTCGCCTAATGAAAAACTGTTTTTT. The chain uses TRBV7-8 and TRBJ1-4, with 7 bases fitting TRBD1. V lost 0 bases to trimming and J lost 3 bases; unmatched junction nucleotides: 16. The germline V gene encodes CDR1 SGHVS and CDR2 FQNEAQ. The CDR3 has 20 residues. Using reference TRBV7-8 and TRBJ1-4 for the parts outside the CDR3, the full variable domain is GAGVSQSPRYKVAKRGQDVALRCDPISGHVSLFWYQQALGQGPEFLTYFQNEAQLDKSGLPSDRFFAERPEGSVSTLKIQRTQQEDSAVYLCASSLAPPAGGLSPNEKLFFGSGTQLSVL.

CDR3 sequence: CASSPGVGYEQYF. The DNA for the CDR3 is TGCGCCAGCAGCCCGGGGGTGGGTTACGAGCAGTACTTC. The V call is TRBV5-1, the J call TRBJ2-7; tentatively, D is TRBD2 (6 bases). Deletions cut 4 bases from V and 4 bases from J, with 12 bases between. The germline V gene encodes CDR1 SGHRS and CDR2 YFSETQ. This CDR3 is 13 amino acids long. The full variable domain, rest sourced from reference TRBV5-1 and TRBJ2-7, is KAGVTQTPRYLIKTRGQQVTLSCSPISGHRSVSWYQQTPGQGLQFLFEYFSETQRNKGNFPGRFSGRQFSNSRSEMNVSTLELGDSALYLCASSPGVGYEQYFGPGTRLTVT.

The genes are TRBV28 and TRBJ2-7, with 7 nucleotides matching TRBD1. This CDR3 spans 16 amino acids. The germline gives CDR1 MDHEN, CDR2 SYDVKM. The trim removed 8 bases at V and 0 bases at J, leaving 13 bases unmatched. DNA of the CDR3: TGTGCCAGCGACTCCCCCGGGACAGAGAGCTCCTACGAGCAGTACTTC. It translates to CASDSPGTESSYEQYF.

The chain couples TRBV4-1 to TRBJ1-1; tentative D call: TRBD1 (5 bases). The CDR3 totals 15 residues. CDR1 and CDR2 (germline): MGHRA, YSYEKL. V was clipped by 0 bases and J by 4 bases, with 12 bases between them. This CDR3 is CASSQDRGGVTEAFF. Here the CDR3 DNA reads TGCGCCAGCAGCCAAGATCGGGGGGGAGTCACTGAAGCTTTCTTT.

V usage is TRBV6-1 and J usage is TRBJ2-7; tentative D call: TRBD2 (5 bases). V lost 8 bases and J 6 bases, leaving 17 bases between the germline ends. Germline assignment: CDR1 MNHNS and CDR2 SASEGT. This CDR3 region has 13 residues. In DNA, the CDR3 is TGTGCCAGCTATACCTTCTTGGAGGCCGAGCAGTACTTC. It translates to CASYTFLEAEQYF.

The count of this clone is one. The chain carries TRBV19 and TRBJ2-2, with 10 nucleotides matching TRBD2. The CDR3 runs 17 residues. Germline V gene lookup returns CDR1 LNHDA and CDR2 SQIVND (reference sequence). V lost 1 base and J lost 3; bases outside the gene matches: 5. The CDR3 protein is CASSIGSGREYTGELFF. Written as DNA, the CDR3 is TGTGCCAGTAGTATAGGCAGCGGGAGGGAATACACCGGGGAGCTGTTTTTT. Combining the CDR3 with reference TRBV19 and TRBJ2-2 gives the whole variable domain DGGITQSPKYLFRKEGQNVTLSCEQNLNHDAMYWYRQDPGQGLRLIYYSQIVNDFQKGDIAEGYSVSREKKESFPLTVTSAQKNPTAFYLCASSIGSGREYTGELFFGEGSRLTVL.

This sequence joins TRBV30 and TRBJ1-5, with D unclear. Germline loops: CDR1 GTSNPN, CDR2 SVGIG (reference sequence). CDR3 length equals 13 residues. Trimming took off 7 bases at V and 0 bases at J, with 10 bases between the two ends. The CDR3 DNA is TGTGCCTTGGCGGGCGATAGCAATCAGCCCCAGCATTTT. Amino acid sequence: CALAGDSNQPQHF.

For this clone: Other DNA sequences in the same sample also yield this CDR3. The chain joins TRBV9 to TRBJ1-1, with D hard to call. The CDR3 consists of 14 residues. From germline, CDR1 is SGDLS and CDR2 YYNGEE. Trimming left V 0 bases short and J 4 bases short, with 10 bases between. CDR3 amino acids: CASSVAWGSTEAFF. The CDR3 DNA sequence: TGTGCCAGCAGCGTAGCGTGGGGTTCCACTGAAGCTTTCTTT.